These 21 T cell receptor beta chains were all obtained from the same sample, sequenced in a study of read filtering for tumor transcriptome and immune sequencing. Molecular barcoded adaptors covering alpha/delta and beta/gamma chains were used on roughly 400 ng RNA. MiXCR was run by TCRdb on the reads, yielding one entry per CDR3 protein. The data contain roughly 56,000 distinct CDR3 sequences, 15% to 25% of them singletons. Sequenced sample: a population of CD138-negative cells sorted from bone marrow. Receptors originate from a donor aged 40 or over with multiple myeloma.

This clonotype was recorded at least ten times. V and J are TRBV10-3 and TRBJ1-1; D is unclear. The V gene lost 3 bases and the J gene lost 4 bases, with 9 bases spanning the gap. The germline V gene has CDR1 ENHRY and CDR2 SYGVKD. This CDR3 spans 13 amino acids. This chain's CDR3 is CAISDRGGTEAFF. The CDR3 DNA is TGTGCCATCAGTGATCGGGGAGGCACTGAAGCTTTCTTT.

This clonotype was recorded many times. The rearrangement links TRBV28 to TRBJ1-4, with 10 bases aligning to TRBD1. V lost 5 bases to trimming and J lost 7 bases; unmatched junction nucleotides: 7. Looked up from germline, CDR1 is MDHEN and CDR2 is SYDVKM. CDR3 length equals 15 residues. The CDR3 nucleotides read TGTGCCAGCAGTACCGGACAGGGGGTGGGTGAAAAACTGTTTTTT. Amino acid sequence: CASSTGQGVGEKLFF.

This clonotype was found many times. The chain links TRBV20-1 to TRBJ2-7, with 7 bases identical to TRBD2. The CDR3 consists of 15 residues. After removal of 0 bases from V and 0 bases from J, the junction contained 5 bases not matched to a gene. Germline CDR1 and CDR2: DFQATT and SNEGSKA (reference sequence). This chain's CDR3 is CSARDLSGDSYEQYF. In nucleotides, the CDR3 is TGCAGTGCTAGAGATCTGAGCGGGGACTCCTACGAGCAGTACTTC.

This clonotype has a handful of counts. V is TRBV6-6 and J is TRBJ2-1; 8 positions agree with TRBD1. Germline V gene data show CDR1 as MNHNY and CDR2 as SVGAGI (reference sequence). V shed 5 bases, J shed 5 bases, and the junction held 8 bases outside the gene matches. This CDR3 has 15 amino acids. The chain's CDR3 is CASSRPGQANNEQFF. The CDR3 bases are TGTGCCAGCAGTCGCCCGGGACAGGCAAACAATGAGCAGTTCTTC.

Regarding this clonotype: One junction end disagrees with the germline gene, perhaps due to a read error. The chain carries TRBV27 and TRBJ2-7; 12 bases are a match to TRBD2. Germline V gene data show CDR1 as MNHEY and CDR2 as SMNVEV (reference sequence). The CDR3 has 15 amino acids. The CDR3, as DNA: TGTGCCAGCAGGTTATCCGGGACTAGCGGGTACGAGCGGTACTTC. This translates into CASRLSGTSGYERYF.

There are many counts of this clonotype. This rearrangement joins TRBV6-5 to TRBJ2-4; TRBD1 is a possible D gene (6 bases). The germline gives CDR1 MNHEY, CDR2 SVGAGI. The CDR3 consists of 19 residues. V was trimmed by 0 bases and J by 0 bases, leaving 18 bases between them. The chain's CDR3 is CASSYSIKVGGLAKNIQYF. CDR3 nucleotides: TGTGCCAGCAGTTACTCGATAAAAGTAGGGGGTCTAGCCAAAAACATTCAGTACTTC.

The chain uses TRBV11-1 and TRBJ2-3; D is unresolved. Trimming shortened V by 11 bases and J by 6 bases, and 9 bases separated the two germline ends. The germline V gene encodes CDR1 SGHAT and CDR2 FQDESV (reference sequence). CDR3 length equals 10 residues. Here the CDR3 DNA reads TGTGCCGCAAGGCCGGATACGCAGTATTTT. Protein: CAARPDTQYF.

This clonotype was seen many times. The J gene is TRBJ2-5, the V gene TRBV20-1, with 7 positions matching TRBD2. Trimming cost V 6 bases and J 2 bases; bases outside gene matches: 3. The CDR3 is 12 amino acids. Germline V gene sequence: CDR1 DFQATT, CDR2 SNEGSKA (reference sequence). Here the CDR3 DNA reads TGCAGTGCCCTGCGGGGGCAAGAGACCCAGTACTTC. It yields the protein CSALRGQETQYF.

This clonotype was observed at least ten times. The V call is TRBV28, the J call TRBJ2-1; 10 nucleotides match TRBD2. J lost 6 bases, V lost 2 bases, and 4 bases had no gene match. Germline values: CDR1 MDHEN, CDR2 SYDVKM. The length of the CDR3 is 15 residues. CDR3: CASSLASGSFNEQFF. The CDR3 coding sequence is TGTGCCAGCAGTTTAGCTAGCGGGAGTTTCAATGAGCAGTTCTTC.

This clonotype occurred many times. The chain recombines TRBV14 with TRBJ2-7, with TRBD1 matching 8 bases. V lost 3 bases to trimming and J lost 2 bases; unmatched junction nucleotides: 9. Germline assignment: CDR1 SGHDN and CDR2 FVKESK. The length of the CDR3 is 16 residues. This CDR3 is CASSQRRQGPPYEQYF. The CDR3 nucleotides are TGTGCCAGCAGCCAGAGGAGACAGGGGCCTCCCTACGAGCAGTACTTC.

For this clonotype: A read error may explain this, as a much larger clone is one base away. J is TRBJ2-2 and V is TRBV7-9; 8 nucleotides align to TRBD2. Germline-derived CDR1 and CDR2 are SEHNR and FQNEAQ (reference sequence). This CDR3 spans 15 amino acids. DNA for the CDR3: TGTGCCAGCAGCGCCGTCGGGGCAGGCAGCGGGGGGCTGTTTTTT. Translated: CASSAVGAGSGGLFF.

This clonotype was recorded at least ten times. The chain uses TRBV23-1 and TRBJ1-1; TRBD1 aligns across 7 bases. Being an ORF, TRBV23-1 has a function that is uncertain. With 2 bases clipped from V and 3 bases from J, the junction kept 12 bases outside the gene matches. The CDR3 has 17 amino acids. The CDR3 here is CASSQTDRVSRDTEAFF. The CDR3 region has the DNA TGCGCCAGCAGTCAAACCGACAGGGTCTCTAGGGACACTGAAGCTTTCTTT.

Regarding this clonotype: A much larger clone is a single base away; this may be a read error. The rearrangement joins TRBV5-1 to TRBJ1-1; D is unclear. V lost 7 bases and J lost 0, with 16 bases in between. From germline, CDR1 is SGHRS and CDR2 YFSETQ. The CDR3 sequence is 15 residues long. This CDR3 reads CASRSNRGVNTEAFF. For the CDR3, the DNA is TGCGCCAGCCGCTCTAATCGGGGTGTGAACACTGAAGCTTTCTTT.

This clonotype has only a few counts. The chain couples TRBV7-9 to TRBJ1-1; D is unclear. Germline lookup yields CDR1 SEHNR and CDR2 FQNEAQ (reference sequence). The CDR3 has 14 residues. Trimming cost V 7 bases and J 5 bases, with 17 bases left between them. CDR3 nucleotide sequence: TGTGCCAGCACGGGAGAAAGGGAAGGGACTGAAGCTTTCTTT. It specifies CASTGEREGTEAFF.

This clonotype was picked up many times. J is TRBJ2-1 and V is TRBV7-6, with D maybe TRBD2 (5 bases). CDR1 and CDR2 from the germline V gene are SGHVS and FNYEAQ. The CDR3 covers 16 residues. Trimming cost V 0 bases and J 5 bases, with 14 bases left between them. CDR3 sequence: CASSLAHPGKNNEQFF. The CDR3 bases are TGTGCCAGCAGCTTAGCCCACCCGGGGAAAAACAATGAGCAGTTCTTC.

With respect to this clonotype: A much larger clonotype is one base distant, so this may be a read error. The J gene is TRBJ1-5, the V gene TRBV2; D perhaps matches TRBD1 (5 bases). The V end lost 8 bases, the J end lost 4 bases, and 21 bases lay between the germline ends. Germline V gene data show CDR1 as SNHLY and CDR2 as FYNNEI. This CDR3 is 16 amino acids long. In nucleotides, the CDR3 is TGTGCCAGCGGGGAGGACACCTATGGCTGGAATCAGCCCCAGCATTTT. It encodes CASGEDTYGWNQPQHF.

Details on this clonotype: A read error may explain this, as a much larger clone is one base away. V and J are TRBV20-1 and TRBJ1-1; 7 nucleotides align to TRBD1. V was clipped by 3 bases and J by 10 bases; unmatched bases: 5. The CDR3 runs 11 residues. Per germline, CDR1 DFQATT and CDR2 SNEGSKA (reference sequence). In DNA form, the CDR3 reads TGCAGTGCTAGGTTAGGGGGCCGAGCTTTCTTT. Translating it yields CSARLGGRAFF.

There are many counts of this clonotype. The CDR3 sequence: CASSQVSKINEQFF. The CDR3 DNA sequence: TGTGCCAGCAGCCAAGTGAGTAAGATCAATGAGCAGTTCTTC. The chain combines TRBV14 with TRBJ2-1; D not certain. Germline-derived CDR1 and CDR2 are SGHDN and FVKESK. The CDR3 runs 14 residues. Trimming took 1 base from V and 6 from J, leaving 10 bases between them.

There are many counts of this clonotype. This chain links TRBV3-1 with TRBJ2-1; D perhaps matches TRBD2 (6 bases). This CDR3 comprises 11 residues. Germline CDR1 is LGHDT and CDR2 is YNNKEL (reference sequence). Trimming pared 7 bases from V and 9 bases from J, leaving 10 bases between. Written as DNA, the CDR3 is TGTGCCAGCATCCGGGGGAGTGAGCAGTTCTTC. This codes for CASIRGSEQFF.

The chain recombines TRBV14 with TRBJ2-1; 11 nucleotides align to TRBD2. The CDR3 has 22 residues. Germline lookup yields CDR1 SGHDN and CDR2 FVKESK. The V and J ends lost 0 bases and 2 bases, in that order; junction bases with no gene match: 18. The CDR3 loop reads CASSQDQGQGLLAGVPYNEQFF. The CDR3 DNA reads as TGTGCCAGCAGCCAAGATCAAGGACAGGGCTTACTAGCGGGAGTACCCTACAATGAGCAGTTCTTC. Supplemented by reference TRBV14 and TRBJ2-1, the full variable domain reads EAGVTQFPSHSVIEKGQTVTLRCDPISGHDNLYWYRRVMGKEIKFLLHFVKESKQDESGMPNNRFLAERTGGTYSTLKVQPAELEDSGVYFCASSQDQGQGLLAGVPYNEQFFGPGTRLTVL.

The rearrangement joins TRBV7-9 to TRBJ2-6; no firm D call. CDR1 is SEHNR, CDR2 FQNEAQ, per germline (reference sequence). The CDR3 has 15 residues. With 5 bases removed from V and 2 bases from J, the gap between germline ends came to 10 bases. CDR3: CASSDKGTGANVLTF. CDR3 DNA: TGTGCCAGCAGCGACAAAGGGACTGGGGCCAACGTCCTGACTTTC.